The rows below give T cell receptor beta chains drawn from one sample of a study of T cells after yellow fever vaccination. MiXCR, run by TCRdb on the 5' RACE reads, gives a single entry per CDR3 protein. The sample contains about 550,000 distinct CDR3 sequences, about a fifth of which appear only once. The sequences come from PBMCs, collected 15 days after the yellow fever booster vaccination. Receptor source: a man between 25 and 39 years old who received the YFV17D yellow fever vaccine. The CDR3 runs from the conserved cysteine through the conserved F or W. The order of the fields is D gene, clone size, V gene, J gene, CDR3 DNA, CDR3 protein. A D gene is named only where the DNA matches it firmly. The size entry is marked missing in some rows and otherwise reads once, few, many or a size class.

d_gene: .
abundance: .
v_gene: TRBV20-1
j_gene: TRBJ2-5
CDR3nt: TGCAGTGCTAGTGGTGGAGGGACCCAGTACTTC
CDR3aa: CSASGGGTQYF

d_gene: TRBD2
abundance: .
v_gene: TRBV29-1
j_gene: TRBJ2-1
CDR3nt: TGCAGCGCGGGGGGAGGGGTAACGTCGTACAATGAGCAGTTCTTC
CDR3aa: CSAGGGVTSYNEQFF

d_gene: .
abundance: .
v_gene: TRBV6-5
j_gene: TRBJ2-3
CDR3nt: TGTGCCAGCAGTTACTCGATCGGACCAACAGATACGCAGTATTTT
CDR3aa: CASSYSIGPTDTQYF

d_gene: TRBD2
abundance: few
v_gene: TRBV2
j_gene: TRBJ2-5
CDR3nt: TGTGCCAGCGTCCTTCGGGCCCTAGCGGAAGAGACCCAGTACTTC
CDR3aa: CASVLRALAEETQYF

d_gene: TRBD2
abundance: few
v_gene: TRBV7-9
j_gene: TRBJ2-7
CDR3nt: TGTGCCAGCAGCTCCCTTGAAGACTGGCGGGGGGCCCACGAGCAGTACTTC
CDR3aa: CASSSLEDWRGAHEQYF

d_gene: .
abundance: .
v_gene: TRBV7-2
j_gene: TRBJ1-4
CDR3nt: TGTGCCAGCAGGAAGGCTAATGAAAAACTGTTTTTT
CDR3aa: CASRKANEKLFF

d_gene: .
abundance: few
v_gene: TRBV7-2
j_gene: TRBJ2-2
CDR3nt: TGTGCCAGCAGCCTGCGGCCAGGGCGTACCGGGGAGCTGTTTTTT
CDR3aa: CASSLRPGRTGELFF

d_gene: .
abundance: few
v_gene: TRBV28
j_gene: TRBJ2-2
CDR3nt: TGTGCCAGCAGCCGGTTGGTGTCAGGTACCGGGGAGCTGTTTTTT
CDR3aa: CASSRLVSGTGELFF

d_gene: .
abundance: many
v_gene: TRBV6-2/TRBV6-3
j_gene: TRBJ2-6
CDR3nt: TGTGCCAGCAGCGAACAGGGTGGTGGGGCCAACGTCCTGACTTTC
CDR3aa: CASSEQGGGANVLTF

d_gene: .
abundance: few
v_gene: TRBV15
j_gene: TRBJ1-4
CDR3nt: TGTGCCACCAGCAGCGCTACTAATGAAAAACTGTTTTTT
CDR3aa: CATSSATNEKLFF

d_gene: TRBD1
abundance: few
v_gene: TRBV27
j_gene: TRBJ2-4
CDR3nt: TGTGCCAGCAGTCGGACAGGGGCCAAAAACATTCAGTACTTC
CDR3aa: CASSRTGAKNIQYF

d_gene: TRBD1
abundance: .
v_gene: TRBV20-1
j_gene: TRBJ2-5
CDR3nt: TGCAGTGCTGGCCTAGGGGACAGGGGGCGAGAGACCCAGTACTTC
CDR3aa: CSAGLGDRGRETQYF

d_gene: .
abundance: few
v_gene: TRBV7-2
j_gene: TRBJ2-1
CDR3nt: TGTGCCAGCAGCTTAGGGGGCGGCTACTCCTACAATGAGCAGTTCTTC
CDR3aa: CASSLGGGYSYNEQFF

d_gene: .
abundance: .
v_gene: TRBV11-2
j_gene: TRBJ2-2
CDR3nt: TGTGCCAGCAGCTTAAAACCAGGGGAGGCCGGGGAGCTGTTTTTT
CDR3aa: CASSLKPGEAGELFF

d_gene: .
abundance: few
v_gene: TRBV14
j_gene: TRBJ1-1
CDR3nt: TGTGCCAGCAGAAGTACAGGGCGGGTCACTGAAGCTTTCTTT
CDR3aa: CASRSTGRVTEAFF

d_gene: TRBD2
abundance: .
v_gene: TRBV6-5
j_gene: TRBJ2-7
CDR3nt: TGTGCCAGCAGTTACGCCGCAGGGACTAGCGGATCCTACGAGCAGTACTTC
CDR3aa: CASSYAAGTSGSYEQYF

d_gene: TRBD2
abundance: .
v_gene: TRBV10-2
j_gene: TRBJ2-7
CDR3nt: TGCGCCAGCAGTGAGGCGGGAGCGATTTACGAGCAGTACTTC
CDR3aa: CASSEAGAIYEQYF

d_gene: .
abundance: .
v_gene: TRBV9
j_gene: TRBJ2-1
CDR3nt: TGTGCCAGCAGCGCCCGGGACCCGGCCGTCGGTGAGCAGTTCTTC
CDR3aa: CASSARDPAVGEQFF

d_gene: .
abundance: .
v_gene: TRBV27
j_gene: TRBJ1-2
CDR3nt: TGTGCCAGCGGGACCGTTGCCCGTAGTGGCTACACCTTC
CDR3aa: CASGTVARSGYTF

d_gene: .
abundance: .
v_gene: TRBV11-2
j_gene: TRBJ2-5
CDR3nt: TGTGCCTCCAGAGGTTCGGAGACCCAGTACTTC
CDR3aa: CASRGSETQYF

d_gene: TRBD2
abundance: .
v_gene: TRBV7-2
j_gene: TRBJ2-7
CDR3nt: TGTGCCAGCAGCTTAGAGTCGGGAGGGCCCTACGAGCAGTACTTC
CDR3aa: CASSLESGGPYEQYF

d_gene: .
abundance: .
v_gene: TRBV7-3
j_gene: TRBJ2-2
CDR3nt: TGTGCCAGCAGCTCCGCGATGGTCTTCGGGACGGCGAACACCGGGGAGCTGTTTTTT
CDR3aa: CASSSAMVFGTANTGELFF

d_gene: .
abundance: .
v_gene: TRBV28
j_gene: TRBJ2-5
CDR3nt: TGTGCCAGCAGTTTACACGGGGAGGAGCCTCAAGAGACCCAGTACTTC
CDR3aa: CASSLHGEEPQETQYF

d_gene: .
abundance: .
v_gene: TRBV7-2
j_gene: TRBJ1-2
CDR3nt: TGTGCCAGCAGCTTAGGAGGGACATTAGTTAACTATGGCTACACCTTC
CDR3aa: CASSLGGTLVNYGYTF

d_gene: .
abundance: .
v_gene: TRBV2
j_gene: TRBJ2-7
CDR3nt: TGTGCCAGCAAGGCCGATGGCGGCGAGCAGTACTTC
CDR3aa: CASKADGGEQYF

d_gene: .
abundance: few
v_gene: TRBV18
j_gene: TRBJ1-4
CDR3nt: TGTGCCAGCTCACCACTTAACGGGCCGAAGAATGAAAAACTGTTTTTT
CDR3aa: CASSPLNGPKNEKLFF

d_gene: TRBD1
abundance: .
v_gene: TRBV27
j_gene: TRBJ2-2
CDR3nt: TGTGCCAGCACCTACGGGACAGGGCTGATCACCGGGGAGCTGTTTTTT
CDR3aa: CASTYGTGLITGELFF

d_gene: TRBD2
abundance: .
v_gene: TRBV10-3
j_gene: TRBJ2-3
CDR3nt: TGTGCCATCAGTGACAGACTAGCGGGAACAAGCACAGATACGCAGTATTTT
CDR3aa: CAISDRLAGTSTDTQYF

d_gene: .
abundance: few
v_gene: TRBV12-3/TRBV12-4
j_gene: TRBJ2-7
CDR3nt: TGTGCCAGCAGTACCGGACGGCCGACAGCCCCCTACGAGCAGTACTTC
CDR3aa: CASSTGRPTAPYEQYF

d_gene: .
abundance: .
v_gene: TRBV7-9
j_gene: TRBJ2-2
CDR3nt: TGTGCCAGCAGCTTAAACCCACAGGGCGCGAACACCGGGGAGCTGTTTTTT
CDR3aa: CASSLNPQGANTGELFF

d_gene: TRBD2
abundance: .
v_gene: TRBV20-1
j_gene: TRBJ2-3
CDR3nt: TGCAGTGCTGCCCCGGGACTAGCGGAGTATTTT
CDR3aa: CSAAPGLAEYF

d_gene: .
abundance: .
v_gene: TRBV24-1
j_gene: TRBJ2-7
CDR3nt: TGTGCCACCAGTGACGACAGAACCTACGAGCAGTACTTC
CDR3aa: CATSDDRTYEQYF

d_gene: TRBD2
abundance: few
v_gene: TRBV7-2
j_gene: TRBJ2-5
CDR3nt: TGTGCCAGCAGCCCCCTAGCGGGAGGCGTGGAGACCCAGTACTTC
CDR3aa: CASSPLAGGVETQYF

d_gene: .
abundance: few
v_gene: TRBV6-2/TRBV6-3
j_gene: TRBJ2-2
CDR3nt: TGTGCCAGCAGTTATGTTGTCACCGGGGAGCTGTTTTTT
CDR3aa: CASSYVVTGELFF

d_gene: TRBD1
abundance: few
v_gene: TRBV7-9
j_gene: TRBJ1-1
CDR3nt: TGTGCCAGCAGCCGTCGACAGGGGTCGGGCACTGAAGCTTTCTTT
CDR3aa: CASSRRQGSGTEAFF

d_gene: TRBD1
abundance: .
v_gene: TRBV5-1
j_gene: TRBJ2-1
CDR3nt: TGCGCCAGCAGCGAAGGACAGGGGGCCCACAATGAGCAGTTCTTC
CDR3aa: CASSEGQGAHNEQFF

d_gene: .
abundance: .
v_gene: TRBV10-3
j_gene: TRBJ2-2
CDR3nt: TGTGCCATCAGTGAGCTCACGGGCGGTAGCACCGGGGAGCTGTTTTTT
CDR3aa: CAISELTGGSTGELFF

d_gene: TRBD1
abundance: .
v_gene: TRBV27
j_gene: TRBJ2-3
CDR3nt: TGTGCCAGTTATACCGGGACAGGGTATACGCAGTATTTT
CDR3aa: CASYTGTGYTQYF

d_gene: TRBD1
abundance: .
v_gene: TRBV5-1
j_gene: TRBJ2-2
CDR3nt: TGCGCCAGCAGCGCCGCAAGACAGGGGCTGAACACCGGGGAGCTGTTTTTT
CDR3aa: CASSAARQGLNTGELFF

d_gene: .
abundance: .
v_gene: TRBV19
j_gene: TRBJ1-4
CDR3nt: TGTGCCAGTAGTATACAACCAACTAATGAAAAACTGTTTTTT
CDR3aa: CASSIQPTNEKLFF

d_gene: TRBD1
abundance: .
v_gene: TRBV15
j_gene: TRBJ2-1
CDR3nt: TGTGCCACCAGCAGTGGCCGGACAGGGAACAATGAGCAGTTCTTC
CDR3aa: CATSSGRTGNNEQFF

d_gene: .
abundance: few
v_gene: TRBV7-3
j_gene: TRBJ2-2
CDR3nt: TGTGCCAGCAGCAAGGGGGTCGGGGAGCTGTTTTTT
CDR3aa: CASSKGVGELFF

d_gene: .
abundance: .
v_gene: TRBV20-1
j_gene: TRBJ2-3
CDR3nt: TGCAGTGCTAGAGTAGACACAGATACGCAGTATTTT
CDR3aa: CSARVDTDTQYF

d_gene: .
abundance: .
v_gene: TRBV7-8
j_gene: TRBJ1-4
CDR3nt: TGTGCCAGCAGCGTAACAGGGTATTTGGGAAAACTGTTTTTT
CDR3aa: CASSVTGYLGKLFF

d_gene: .
abundance: few
v_gene: TRBV24-1
j_gene: TRBJ2-3
CDR3nt: TGTGCCACCAGTGATTTGCGAGGTTGGCAGGGGTGCACAGATACGCAGTATTTT
CDR3aa: CATSDLRGWQGCTDTQYF

d_gene: .
abundance: .
v_gene: TRBV25-1
j_gene: TRBJ1-1
CDR3nt: TGTGCCAGCAGTGATCTGTTCGGAGAAGGGGAAGCTTTCTTT
CDR3aa: CASSDLFGEGEAFF

d_gene: .
abundance: .
v_gene: TRBV6-2/TRBV6-3
j_gene: TRBJ1-6
CDR3nt: TGTGCCAGCGGCGGCCAGGCTCATTCACCCCTCCACTTT
CDR3aa: CASGGQAHSPLHF

d_gene: .
abundance: few
v_gene: TRBV12-3/TRBV12-4
j_gene: TRBJ2-2
CDR3nt: TGTGCCAGCAGTTTCACCGGTAACGGGGAGCTGTTTTTT
CDR3aa: CASSFTGNGELFF

d_gene: .
abundance: many
v_gene: TRBV12-3/TRBV12-4
j_gene: TRBJ2-7
CDR3nt: TGTGCCAGCAGCCTGGGATCCGGCAGTGAGCAGTACTTC
CDR3aa: CASSLGSGSEQYF

d_gene: TRBD2
abundance: .
v_gene: TRBV4-3
j_gene: TRBJ2-7
CDR3nt: TGCGCCAGCAGCCTCTCCACTAGCGGGAGGGACGAGCAGTACTTC
CDR3aa: CASSLSTSGRDEQYF

d_gene: TRBD1
abundance: few
v_gene: TRBV7-9
j_gene: TRBJ2-7
CDR3nt: TGTGCCAGCAGTCGGCTAACAGGGGGGTATGAGCAGTACTTC
CDR3aa: CASSRLTGGYEQYF

d_gene: TRBD2
abundance: .
v_gene: TRBV11-1
j_gene: TRBJ2-3
CDR3nt: TGTGCCAGCAGCTCCCTCGGTGGGACTAGCGGGGCGACCACAGATACGCAGTATTTT
CDR3aa: CASSSLGGTSGATTDTQYF

d_gene: .
abundance: few
v_gene: TRBV20-1
j_gene: TRBJ2-6
CDR3nt: TGCAGTGCTAGATGGTCTGGGGCCAACGTCCTGACTTTC
CDR3aa: CSARWSGANVLTF

d_gene: TRBD1
abundance: .
v_gene: TRBV10-3
j_gene: TRBJ1-2
CDR3nt: TGTGCCATCAGTGAGTCGGCGGCAGGGGGCTTTGGCTACACCTTC
CDR3aa: CAISESAAGGFGYTF

d_gene: .
abundance: few
v_gene: TRBV7-9
j_gene: TRBJ2-7
CDR3nt: TGTGCCAGCAGCTTAGGTTACCTACCCTACGAGCAGTACTTC
CDR3aa: CASSLGYLPYEQYF

d_gene: TRBD1
abundance: few
v_gene: TRBV4-1
j_gene: TRBJ1-2
CDR3nt: TGCGCCAGCAGCCCAGGGTGGGACAGGGCTTATGGCTACACCTTC
CDR3aa: CASSPGWDRAYGYTF

d_gene: .
abundance: few
v_gene: TRBV4-2
j_gene: TRBJ2-7
CDR3nt: TGTGCCACCTCCGTAGGGGCCTCCTCCTACGAGCAGTACTTC
CDR3aa: CATSVGASSYEQYF